The TCR beta chain described here comes from a study of T cell changes during pregnancy in multiple sclerosis. This clone has only a few counts. This CDR3 is 16 amino acids long. The germline gives CDR1 SGHRS, CDR2 YFSETQ. J lost 10 bases, V lost 0 bases, and 8 bases had no gene match. TCRdb's table, derived via immunoSEQ multiplex PCR, lists solely in-frame clones and lacks some. The sample has tens of thousands of clones, 75% to 90% seen once. Source: peripheral blood, taken in the first trimester of pregnancy. The chain couples TRBV5-1 to TRBJ1-6, with 9 bases aligning to TRBD1. The TCR sequence derives from a female donor in good health, enrolled as a control in a pregnancy study. The chain's CDR3 is CASSLANRGQESPLHF. The CDR3 DNA follows: TGCGCCAGCAGCTTGGCCAACAGGGGGCAGGAGTCACCCCTCCACTTT.